The rows below give T cell receptor beta chains drawn from one sample of a study of graft-versus-host responses after intestinal transplantation. Profiled with immunoSEQ multiplex PCR; TCRdb holds only in-frame clones, not every one. The data contain over 70,000 clones, 90% of them singletons. Their cognate antigens are unknown. The sample here was unstimulated CD8+ T cells sorted from spleen or lymph node cells, taken before transplant. These receptors were taken from a human donor who was the organ donor for an intestinal transplant. The CDR3 runs from the conserved cysteine through the conserved F or W. The D gene is left open where the match is weak. A row's size may be missing; if present it is once, few, many or a size class.

>TRBJ1-2|NA|NA|TRBV7-9
TGTGCCAGCAGATTACAGGCATACTATGGCTACACCTTC
CASRLQAYYGYTF
>TRBJ2-1|NA|NA|TRBV13
TGTGCCAGCAGCCAAGAGGCAGGGGAAGGTGAGCAGTTCTTC
CASSQEAGEGEQFF
>TRBJ2-1|NA|NA|TRBV2
TGTGCCAGCGGTCTAGATTTGGTCAATGAGCAGTTCTTC
CASGLDLVNEQFF
>TRBJ2-1|NA|NA|TRBV5-4
TGTGCCAGCAGCTCGCACCCGAGCCCGACAGCCTACAATGAGCAGTTCTTC
CASSSHPSPTAYNEQFF
>TRBJ1-6|NA|NA|TRBV2
TGTGCCAGCAGGGGGGAGGGTACGGGATCACCCCTCCACTTT
CASRGEGTGSPLHF
>TRBJ1-5|TRBD1|few|TRBV10-3
TGTGCCATCAGTGACTGGGACAGGGTTTTTCAGCCCCAGCATTTT
CAISDWDRVFQPQHF
>TRBJ2-3|NA|NA|TRBV27
TGTGCCAGCAGTTTAACCCCCGGGGTAGCGGGCACAGATACGCAGTATTTT
CASSLTPGVAGTDTQYF
>TRBJ1-1|NA|once|TRBV7-9
TGTGCCAGCAGCTGGTCGGGACACGAAAACACTGAAGCTTTCTTT
CASSWSGHENTEAFF
>TRBJ2-2|NA|NA|TRBV28
TGTGCCAGCAGTTTAATAACTAGGGTTGGGGACACCGGGGAGCTGTTTTTT
CASSLITRVGDTGELFF
>TRBJ2-3|NA|NA|TRBV29-1
TGCAGCGTTCTAACAGGGTGGACAGATACGCAGTATTTT
CSVLTGWTDTQYF
>TRBJ1-6|TRBD1|few|TRBV7-2
TGTGCCAGCAGTCCCCATGGGTGGAACGGACAGGTGTATAATTCACCCCTCCACTTT
CASSPHGWNGQVYNSPLHF
>TRBJ2-5|NA|NA|TRBV27
TGTGCCAGCAGTGCTTACAGCCAAGAGACCCAGTACTTC
CASSAYSQETQYF
>TRBJ1-1|TRBD1|NA|TRBV4-3
TGCGCCAGCAGCCAAGGAGGGGGCTGGAACACTGAAGCTTTCTTT
CASSQGGGWNTEAFF
>TRBJ1-1|NA|once|TRBV10-3
TGTGCCATCAGTGAGTCGAGGCCGGGGAACATGAACACTGAAGCTTTCTTT
CAISESRPGNMNTEAFF
>TRBJ1-1|NA|NA|TRBV29-1
TGCAGCGTCGCGGGGACGGGAAATTCGAACACTGAAGCTTTCTTT
CSVAGTGNSNTEAFF
>TRBJ2-1|TRBD1|NA|TRBV19
TGTGCCAGTAGTAAGACAGGGGGCGCTTCCTACAATGAGCAGTTCTTC
CASSKTGGASYNEQFF
>TRBJ2-5|NA|NA|TRBV5-1
TGCGCCAGCAGCTGGGCAGGGATCCAAGAGACCCAGTACTTC
CASSWAGIQETQYF
>TRBJ2-5|NA|NA|TRBV6-1
TGTGCCAGCAGTGAACAGGCGGGTACGGGTGAGACCCAGTACTTC
CASSEQAGTGETQYF
>TRBJ2-2|TRBD1|NA|TRBV27
TGTGCCAGCAGTTTATATCCCCTCCGTTACCGGGACAGGGGGACCGGGGAGCTGTTTTTT
CASSLYPLRYRDRGTGELFF
>TRBJ2-5|TRBD2|NA|TRBV9
TGTGCCAGCAGCGTAGGGTTGGCTAGCGGGGGCAGGGAGACCCAGTACTTC
CASSVGLASGGRETQYF
>TRBJ2-2|TRBD2|NA|TRBV4-2
TGTGCCAGCAGCCAAGGTCTAGCGGGGAGGACCGGGGAGCTGTTTTTT
CASSQGLAGRTGELFF
>TRBJ1-2|TRBD1|NA|TRBV7-8
TGTGCCAGCAGCTTAGATATTGTGCGTTTGGACAGGGGTTCGTATGGCTACACCTTC
CASSLDIVRLDRGSYGYTF
>TRBJ2-5|NA|NA|TRBV7-9
TGTGCCAGCAGTTACCAGGTCTTCGACCAAGAGACCCAGTACTTC
CASSYQVFDQETQYF
>TRBJ1-2|TRBD1|NA|TRBV10-3
TGTGCCATCAGTGAGTTAGGGGGCGCCTATGGCTACACCTTC
CAISELGGAYGYTF
>TRBJ2-1|TRBD1|few|TRBV6-4
TGTGCCAGCAGTGACTCCGGGACAGCCAATGAGCAGTTCTTC
CASSDSGTANEQFF
>TRBJ1-6|NA|NA|TRBV2
TGTGCCAGCACAGCCGGACAGATTAATTCACCCCTCCACTTT
CASTAGQINSPLHF
>TRBJ2-2|NA|NA|TRBV4-1
TGCGCCAGCAGCCAAGTCCCCAGCGGGGAGCTGTTTTTT
CASSQVPSGELFF
>TRBJ2-1|TRBD2|NA|TRBV9
TGTGCCAGCAGCGTAGGTGGGAGGGGCGCGGACAATGAGCAGTTCTTC
CASSVGGRGADNEQFF
>TRBJ1-1|NA|NA|TRBV28
TGTGCCAGCCTAGACTACAGGGACACTGAAGCTTTCTTT
CASLDYRDTEAFF
>TRBJ1-2|NA|NA|TRBV30
TGTGCCTGGTTTCTTCCCCCCCGGTATTTGGATGGCTACACCTTC
CAWFLPPRYLDGYTF
>TRBJ2-5|NA|NA|TRBV6-5
TGTGCCAGCAGTATCTACAGGGAGACCCAGTACTTC
CASSIYRETQYF
>TRBJ1-5|NA|NA|TRBV4-1
TGCGCCAGCAGCCCTTCCCTGCCTGGGGCGCCCCAGCATTTT
CASSPSLPGAPQHF
>TRBJ2-5|NA|NA|TRBV4-2
TGTGCCAGCAGCCCAAAGCGCCTACAGGGTTTTAAAGAGACCCAGTACTTC
CASSPKRLQGFKETQYF
>TRBJ1-2|NA|NA|TRBV11-2
TGTGCCAGCAGCTTACTTCGGGAGCTCTATGGCTACACCTTC
CASSLLRELYGYTF
>TRBJ2-3|TRBD1|NA|TRBV27
TGTGCCAGCAGTCCCGATGGCAGGGGGCATTTCACAGATACGCAGTATTTT
CASSPDGRGHFTDTQYF
>TRBJ1-1|TRBD1|NA|TRBV7-6
TGTGCCAGCAGTTCGACAGGGAGGAACACTGAAGCTTTCTTT
CASSSTGRNTEAFF
>TRBJ1-1|TRBD1|NA|TRBV4-3
TGCGCCAGCAGCCGGGACAGCTCGAACACTGAAGCTTTCTTT
CASSRDSSNTEAFF
>TRBJ1-3|NA|NA|TRBV30
TGTGCCTGGAATCGAGTCGGGTCTGGAAACACCATATATTTT
CAWNRVGSGNTIYF
>TRBJ2-2|TRBD1|NA|TRBV5-1
TGCGCCAGCAGCGTTGACAGGGCCCCCGGGGAGCTGTTTTTT
CASSVDRAPGELFF
>TRBJ1-2|TRBD1|once|TRBV7-9
TGTGCCAGCAGTCTAGGGACAGGGGGTGGCTACACCTTC
CASSLGTGGGYTF
>TRBJ1-1|TRBD1|NA|TRBV2
TGTGCCAGCAGCGGACAGGGGGTGACTGAAGCTTTCTTT
CASSGQGVTEAFF
>TRBJ1-4|TRBD1|NA|TRBV6-5
TGTGCCAGCAGTTACGGCGCAGGGGGAGATGAAAAACTGTTTTTT
CASSYGAGGDEKLFF
>TRBJ1-1|NA|NA|TRBV7-9
TGTGCCAGCAGCTTAGAGCTTACGAACACTGAAGCTTTCTTT
CASSLELTNTEAFF
>TRBJ2-3|NA|NA|TRBV19
TGTGCCAGTCAAACAGGGTTCGGCACAGATACGCAGTATTTT
CASQTGFGTDTQYF
>TRBJ1-4|NA|NA|TRBV4-3
TGCGCCAGCAGCCAAGATGGGCGAGACAGCCGTAATGAAAAACTGTTTTTT
CASSQDGRDSRNEKLFF
>TRBJ2-3|NA|once|TRBV7-3
TGTGCCAGCAGCTTATCAAAGGGGCCCACAGATACGCAGTATTTT
CASSLSKGPTDTQYF
>TRBJ1-1|NA|NA|TRBV19
TGTGCCAGTATTAGGGGGGGAAACACTGAAGCTTTCTTT
CASIRGGNTEAFF
>TRBJ1-3|TRBD1|NA|TRBV5-5
TGTGCCAGCAGCTTATCGGGACAGGTTAGAAGAAACACCATATATTTT
CASSLSGQVRRNTIYF
>TRBJ1-1|NA|NA|TRBV13
TGTGCCAGCAGCTTACAGGGCCCCCACACTGAAGCTTTCTTT
CASSLQGPHTEAFF
>TRBJ1-6|NA|NA|TRBV28
TGTGCCAGCAGTTTATGGCTCGTTTGGAGCTCCTATAATTCACCCCTCCACTTT
CASSLWLVWSSYNSPLHF
>TRBJ2-3|TRBD1|NA|TRBV4-1
TGCGCCAGCAGCCAAGTAACAGGGGGTGCTAGCACAGATACGCAGTATTTT
CASSQVTGGASTDTQYF
>TRBJ1-2|NA|NA|TRBV7-6
TGTGCCAGCAGCCCCCCAGGGTTCTATGGCTACACCTTC
CASSPPGFYGYTF
>TRBJ1-5|NA|NA|TRBV2
TGTGCCAGCAGGTACAGGGTAGCTCAGCCCCAGCATTTT
CASRYRVAQPQHF
>TRBJ1-2|NA|NA|TRBV28
TGTGCCAGCAGTTTTTACGCGACCCAACTATTCTATGGCTACACCTTC
CASSFYATQLFYGYTF
>TRBJ2-1|TRBD2|once|TRBV9
TGTGCCAGCAGCCCGGGACTAGCGGGCAATGAGCAGTTCTTC
CASSPGLAGNEQFF